Detailed here is one T cell receptor beta chain. This clonotype was counted only a few times. It has no known antigen specificity. One base away there is no much larger clone; base qualities are not given. TCRdb records Illumina HiSeq 2500 as the sequencer. TCR beta libraries were prepared by quantitative 5'-RACE with molecular barcodes. As for how the authors treated the data: A new computational method based on a probabilistic model of VDJ rearrangement was used to identify disease-linked TCR variants. The public reads were reprocessed in TCRdb via fastp at Q25 and MiXCR, keeping in-frame beta chains. Entries that share a CDR3 protein sequence are merged under the most common genes and DNA. These V and J calls are TCRdb output, not the study's own analysis. This sample gives tens of thousands of distinct CDR3 sequences in total; around 6.4% of them show up just once. In total, the top ten clones hold approximately 5% of the sample.

From the cysteine up to the phenylalanine, the CDR3 has a length of 23 residues. Only the CDR3 DNA stays, 69 bases, in frame from base 1. The germline V gene encodes CDR1 SGHAT and CDR2 FQDESV (reference sequence). Trimming accounts for 0 bases at V and 8 bases at J, while the number of junction bases matched to no gene is 24. Synovial fluid samples were paired with blood samples taken from the same ankylosing spondylitis patients. This record belongs to a study of CD8 T cells in ankylosing spondylitis (dated 2017 in TCRdb). Some background on the complete study: T cell receptor beta repertoires were profiled in healthy donors and ankylosing spondylitis patients so that disease-linked TCR variants could be found. Peripheral blood samples were taken, and synovial fluid was additionally collected from ankylosing spondylitis patients. The full study cohort was made up of about 24 ankylosing spondylitis patients and 95 to 130 healthy donors. Broader findings and caveats from the paper: A TCR beta motif made up of several highly homologous amino acid variants appeared to be characteristic of blood from ankylosing spondylitis patients. A CD8+ phenotype was shown by the disease-linked clones, which were found at relatively low frequencies in peripheral blood. Some motif variants were previously reported in synovial fluid and blood of reactive arthritis patients, suggesting common disease-initiation mechanisms. The disease-linked clones were reported as significantly enriched in matched synovial fluid samples from ankylosing spondylitis patients.

Rearrangement joined TRBV11-1 to TRBJ2-1, with TRBD2 identical over 14 junction bases. This receptor was taken from a male donor with ankylosing spondylitis. The sequencing input was synovial fluid, either unsorted or a sorted T cell fraction (not recorded which). The DNA is as follows: TGTGCCAGCAGCTTAGCGGAACTAGGGACCGGGACTAGCGGGAGCCCCTGGCGGGATGAGCAGTTCTTC. It encodes CASSLAELGTGTSGSPWRDEQFF.